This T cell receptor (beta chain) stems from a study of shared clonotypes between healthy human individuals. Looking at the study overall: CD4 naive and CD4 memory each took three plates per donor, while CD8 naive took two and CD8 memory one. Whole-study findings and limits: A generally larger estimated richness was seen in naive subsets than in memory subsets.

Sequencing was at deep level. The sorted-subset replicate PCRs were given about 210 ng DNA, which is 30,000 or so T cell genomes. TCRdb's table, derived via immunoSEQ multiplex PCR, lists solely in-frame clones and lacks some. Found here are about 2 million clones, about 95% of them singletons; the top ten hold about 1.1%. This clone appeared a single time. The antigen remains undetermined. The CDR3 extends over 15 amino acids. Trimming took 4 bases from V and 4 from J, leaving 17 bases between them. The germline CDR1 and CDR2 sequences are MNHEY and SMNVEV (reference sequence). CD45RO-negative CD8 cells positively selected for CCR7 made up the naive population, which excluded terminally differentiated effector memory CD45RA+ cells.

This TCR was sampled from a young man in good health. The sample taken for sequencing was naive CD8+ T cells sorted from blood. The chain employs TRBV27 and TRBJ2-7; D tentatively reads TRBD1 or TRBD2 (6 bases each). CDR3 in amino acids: CASSYSGGHPYEQYF. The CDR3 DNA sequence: TGTGCCAGCAGTTATTCCGGGGGACACCCTTACGAGCAGTACTTC.